Listed below are T cell receptor beta chains from one sample, sequenced in a study of beta chain features in type 1 diabetes. Produced via immunoSEQ multiplex PCR; TCRdb's table is partial and in-frame only. Altogether 310,000 or so clones are present, approximately 8.2% being singletons, with the ten largest covering 0.44%. Sequencing used central memory CD4+ T cells from blood. Every receptor here comes from a woman under 30 in good health. CDR3s include the opening cysteine and the closing phenylalanine or tryptophan. D genes are given only for firm matches. The size entry is marked missing in some rows and otherwise reads once, few, many or a size class.

clone size	D gene	V gene	J gene	CDR3 length	CDR3 protein	CDR3 DNA
few	TRBD2	TRBV5-1	TRBJ2-1	14	CASRPTSGGPEQFF	TGCGCCAGCAGACCAACTAGCGGGGGGCCTGAGCAGTTCTTC
many	TRBD2	TRBV7-9	TRBJ2-3	15	CASSLAGGPTDTQYF	TGTGCCAGCAGCTTAGCGGGAGGGCCAACGGATACGCAGTATTTT
-	TRBD2	TRBV6-5	TRBJ2-3	15	CASSRGLADTDTQYF	TGTGCCAGCAGTAGGGGACTAGCAGACACAGATACGCAGTATTTT
-	TRBD2	TRBV7-3	TRBJ2-1	16	CASSSKTSGSRNEQFF	TGTGCCAGCAGCTCTAAGACTAGCGGGAGCAGGAATGAGCAGTTCTTC
few	-	TRBV4-2	TRBJ2-7	13	CASSPVEAHEQYF	TGTGCCAGCAGCCCGGTTGAGGCCCACGAGCAGTACTTC
-	-	TRBV5-1	TRBJ2-3	15	CASSNNAGTLGPQYF	TGCGCCAGCAGTAATAACGCGGGGACTCTTGGGCCGCAGTATTTT
-	-	TRBV28	TRBJ2-7	15	CASSFLGGGDYEQYF	TGTGCCAGCAGTTTTTTGGGAGGGGGCGACTACGAGCAGTACTTC
few	TRBD1	TRBV7-9	TRBJ2-1	17	CASSLGAGGARYNEQFF	TGTGCCAGCAGCTTGGGGGCAGGGGGCGCCCGTTACAATGAGCAGTTCTTC
-	-	TRBV11-2	TRBJ1-1	13	CASSFRPSTEAFF	TGTGCCAGCAGCTTTCGGCCAAGCACTGAAGCTTTCTTT
-	TRBD2	TRBV5-8	TRBJ2-3	14	CASLLAGDTDTQYF	TGTGCCAGCTTGTTAGCGGGGGACACAGATACGCAGTATTTT
-	-	TRBV6-5	TRBJ1-2	11	CASRDLYGYTF	TGTGCCAGCAGGGACCTATATGGCTACACCTTC
few	-	TRBV5-1	TRBJ2-5	12	CASAQGEETQYF	TGCGCCAGCGCGCAAGGGGAAGAGACCCAGTACTTC
-	-	TRBV6-5	TRBJ2-2	13	CASSRFPTGELFF	TGTGCCAGCAGCCGCTTTCCCACCGGGGAGCTGTTTTTT
many	-	TRBV10-3	TRBJ2-1	11	CAISKDNEQFF	TGTGCCATCAGTAAGGACAATGAGCAGTTCTTC
many	-	TRBV7-9	TRBJ2-1	13	CASSLNWGNEQFF	TGTGCCAGCAGCTTAAACTGGGGGAATGAGCAGTTCTTC
few	-	TRBV6-1	TRBJ2-1	11	CASGSHNEQFF	TGTGCCTCTGGGAGCCACAATGAGCAGTTCTTC
-	-	TRBV28	TRBJ1-5	14	CASSFADSNQPQHF	TGTGCCAGCAGTTTTGCTGATAGCAATCAGCCCCAGCATTTT
few	-	TRBV27	TRBJ1-2	13	CASSSTGLYGYTF	TGTGCCAGCAGCTCCACGGGTCTCTATGGCTACACCTTC
-	TRBD2	TRBV9	TRBJ2-1	15	CASSASGSRYNEQFF	TGTGCCAGCAGCGCGAGCGGGAGTAGGTACAATGAGCAGTTCTTC
-	TRBD2	TRBV9	TRBJ2-7	16	CASSVGVVAGSYEQYF	TGTGCCAGCAGCGTTGGTGTTGTAGCGGGGTCCTACGAGCAGTACTTC
many	-	TRBV19	TRBJ2-3	13	CASRTSGTDTQYF	TGTGCCAGTAGAACCTCCGGGACAGATACGCAGTATTTT
few	TRBD1	TRBV14	TRBJ2-1	16	CASSQLLGQGTAEQFF	TGTGCCAGCAGCCAATTGTTGGGACAGGGTACGGCTGAGCAGTTCTTC
few	-	TRBV29-1	TRBJ2-7	12	CSAADNSYEQYF	TGCAGCGCCGCGGACAACTCCTACGAGCAGTACTTC
few	TRBD2	TRBV18	TRBJ2-1	15	CASSGTSGSQNEQFF	TGTGCCAGCTCAGGGACTAGCGGGAGTCAAAATGAGCAGTTCTTC
-	-	TRBV5-1	TRBJ2-7	14	CASSLVPGGYEQYF	TGCGCCAGCAGCTTGGTTCCAGGGGGGTACGAGCAGTACTTC
few	TRBD2	TRBV13	TRBJ2-1	14	CASSRTSGTVEQFF	TGTGCCAGCAGCCGAACTAGCGGGACGGTTGAGCAGTTCTTC
many	-	TRBV5-1	TRBJ2-5	13	CASSLGPLETQYF	TGCGCCAGCAGCTTGGGACCTTTGGAGACCCAGTACTTC
many	TRBD2	TRBV4-2	TRBJ2-2	16	CASSQGSGRGTGELFF	TGTGCCAGCAGCCAAGGATCCGGGAGGGGCACCGGGGAGCTGTTTTTT